Shown below are 17 T cell receptor beta chains from a single sample sequenced in a study of blood T cell repertoires in COVID-19. Libraries were prepared by immunoSEQ multiplex PCR; TCRdb keeps only in-frame clonotypes and omits some of them. The sample shows 310,000 or so clones, around 88% of them seen only once. The sequenced sample consisted of peripheral blood. Every receptor here comes from a woman aged 45-59 years with acute or convalescent COVID-19.

Of note for this clone: The sample contains more than one DNA sequence encoding this CDR3. The chain links TRBV3-1 (or the pseudogene TRBV3-2) to TRBJ1-1, with D unresolved. Trimming stripped 1 base from V and 2 bases from J, with 5 bases between. CDR1 and CDR2 from the germline V gene are LGHDT and YNNKEL (reference sequence). The CDR3 consists of 13 residues. The CDR3 nucleotides read TGTGCCAGCAGCCAAGTCCGTAACACTGAAGCTTTCTTT. It yields the protein CASSQVRNTEAFF.

The J gene is TRBJ2-2, the V gene TRBV7-2, with 8 nucleotides matching TRBD1. Losses at the gene ends were 1 base for V and 3 bases for J; bases not matched to a gene: 13. Germline V gene data show CDR1 as SGHTA and CDR2 as FQGNSA. This CDR3 is 19 amino acids long. The CDR3 DNA is TGTGCCAGCAGCTTAGGTATCAGGGGGCGATTTGTGGACACCGGGGAGCTGTTTTTT. Its protein is CASSLGIRGRFVDTGELFF.

In its sample, this clone was seen once. The CDR3 loop is CASSRTENEKLFF. The CDR3 DNA reads TGTGCCAGTAGCCGGACAGAAAATGAAAAACTGTTTTTT. J is TRBJ1-4 and V is TRBV19; D may be TRBD1 (6 bases). The CDR3 is 13 amino acids. Trimming took 6 bases from V and 5 from J, leaving 10 bases between them. The germline V gene encodes CDR1 LNHDA and CDR2 SQIVND (reference sequence). Full variable domain (remainder filled in from reference TRBV19 and TRBJ1-4): DGGITQSPKYLFRKEGQNVTLSCEQNLNHDAMYWYRQDPGQGLRLIYYSQIVNDFQKGDIAEGYSVSREKKESFPLTVTSAQKNPTAFYLCASSRTENEKLFFGSGTQLSVL.

The V and J genes are TRBV6-6 and TRBJ2-7; no clear D. The length of the CDR3 is 10 residues. Trimming pared 3 bases from V and 5 bases from J, leaving 2 bases between. CDR1 is MNHNY and CDR2 is SVGAGI in the germline V gene (reference sequence). The CDR3 spells CASSYNEQYF. CDR3 bases: TGTGCCAGCAGTTATAACGAGCAGTACTTC.

The V call is TRBV5-1, the J call TRBJ1-5, with no clear D. The CDR3 sequence is 14 residues long. CDR1 and CDR2 from the germline V gene are SGHRS and YFSETQ. V was trimmed by 0 bases and J by 6 bases, leaving 10 bases between them. This CDR3 reads CASSLETRSQPQHF. The CDR3 DNA sequence: TGCGCCAGCAGCTTGGAAACAAGAAGTCAGCCCCAGCATTTT. The full variable domain, completed using reference TRBV5-1 and TRBJ1-5, is KAGVTQTPRYLIKTRGQQVTLSCSPISGHRSVSWYQQTPGQGLQFLFEYFSETQRNKGNFPGRFSGRQFSNSRSEMNVSTLELGDSALYLCASSLETRSQPQHFGDGTRLSIL.

The rearrangement joins TRBV4-2 to TRBJ2-2; TRBD1 matches 11 bases. CDR3 size: 15 residues. Losses at the gene ends were 3 bases for V and 7 bases for J; bases not matched to a gene: 4. Per the germline V gene, CDR1 is LGHNA and CDR2 is YNFKEQ. CDR3 amino acids: CASSQGQGVIGELFF. The CDR3 DNA follows: TGTGCCAGCAGCCAGGGACAGGGGGTAATCGGGGAGCTGTTTTTT.

This chain connects TRBV7-2 to TRBJ2-5; 7 bases map to TRBD1. The length of the CDR3 is 13 residues. With V trimmed by 4 bases and J by 4 bases, 3 bases remained unmatched. Germline-derived CDR1 and CDR2 are SGHTA and FQGNSA. CDR3 residues: CASSWDSGETQYF. As DNA, the CDR3 is TGTGCCAGCAGCTGGGACAGCGGAGAGACCCAGTACTTC.

The chain uses TRBV7-9 and TRBJ1-2; no definite D call. The CDR3 is made up of 14 amino acids. The V gene lost 0 bases and the J gene lost 8 bases, with 13 bases spanning the gap. Germline CDR1 is SEHNR and CDR2 is FQNEAQ (reference sequence). The CDR3 here is CASSLAAISMGYTF. As DNA, the CDR3 is TGTGCCAGCAGCTTAGCCGCGATTTCTATGGGCTACACCTTC. The entire variable domain, with the rest obtained from reference TRBV7-9 and TRBJ1-2, is as follows: DTGVSQNPRHKITKRGQNVTFRCDPISEHNRLYWYRQTLGQGPEFLTYFQNEAQLEKSRLLSDRFSAERPKGSFSTLEIQRTEQGDSAMYLCASSLAAISMGYTFGSGTRLTVV.

The chain is built from TRBV7-9 and TRBJ1-2; weak D call: TRBD1 (5 bases). Germline V gives CDR1 SEHNR, CDR2 FQNEAQ (reference sequence). This CDR3 region has 15 residues. V was trimmed by 6 bases and J by 4 bases, leaving 18 bases between them. The CDR3 DNA reads as TGTGCCAGCAGACCAGGATGGGACGGGGGCTATGGCTACACCTTC. Its translation is CASRPGWDGGYGYTF.

The gene calls are TRBV6-5 and TRBJ2-2, with TRBD1 identical over 7 bases. This CDR3 spans 16 amino acids. V lost 4 bases, J lost 6 bases, and 11 bases stayed unmatched. The germline CDR1 and CDR2 sequences are MNHEY and SVGAGI. The chain's CDR3 is CASSSPGTAVPGELFF. CDR3 coding DNA: TGTGCCAGCAGTTCCCCCGGGACAGCGGTTCCCGGGGAGCTGTTTTTT.

The chain uses TRBV7-2 and TRBJ2-3; no reliable D call. CDR1 is SGHTA, CDR2 FQGNSA, per germline. V shed 1 base and J shed 6 bases, with 8 bases lying between them. The CDR3 is 13 residues long. CDR3 in DNA: TGTGCCAGCAGCTTAGGCTGGCAGGATACGCAGTATTTT. Its translation: CASSLGWQDTQYF. Based on the CDR3 plus reference TRBV7-2 and TRBJ2-3, the full variable domain is GAGVSQSPSNKVTEKGKDVELRCDPISGHTALYWYRQSLGQGLEFLIYFQGNSAPDKSGLPSDRFSAERTGGSVSTLTIQRTQQEDSAVYLCASSLGWQDTQYFGPGTRLTVL.

The J gene is TRBJ2-5, the V gene TRBV2, with D possibly matching TRBD1 (5 bases). Per the germline V gene, CDR1 is SNHLY and CDR2 is FYNNEI. The CDR3 totals 14 residues. Trimming shortened V by 3 bases and J by 0 bases, and 8 bases separated the two germline ends. The CDR3 spells CASSEFRDQETQYF. CDR3 nucleotide sequence: TGTGCCAGCAGTGAGTTCAGGGACCAAGAGACCCAGTACTTC.

This clone was seen a few times. The rearrangement uses TRBV3-1 (or the pseudogene TRBV3-2) and TRBJ1-1, with TRBD1 as a possible D gene (6 bases). The CDR3 covers 14 residues. V was shortened by 6 bases and J by 0 bases, with 11 bases between the two germline ends. Per germline, CDR1 LGHDT and CDR2 YNNKEL (reference sequence). The CDR3 protein is CASSLGQLNTEAFF. DNA for the CDR3: TGTGCCAGCAGTCTAGGACAGCTGAACACTGAAGCTTTCTTT.

The chain combines TRBV2 with TRBJ2-7; D is uncertain. The CDR3 length is 12 residues. CDR1 is SNHLY and CDR2 is FYNNEI in the germline V gene. Trimming removed 2 bases from V and 4 bases from J, with 6 bases in between. Written as DNA, the CDR3 is TGTGCCAGCAGTGAACAGGAATACGAGCAGTACGTC. The encoded protein is CASSEQEYEQYV.

Points on this clone: One end of the junction varies from germline; a read error may be responsible. The genes are TRBV18 and TRBJ2-5; TRBD1 agrees at 8 bases. Germline V lookup: CDR1 KGHSH, CDR2 LQKENI. The CDR3 totals 14 residues. CDR3 in DNA: TGTGCCAGCTCCCCACGACAGGGGCAAGAGACCCAGTACTTC. It encodes CASSPRQGQETQYF.

In regard to this clone: Sequence at one end of the junction differs from germline and may be a read error. The chain combines TRBV4-2 with TRBJ2-7, with TRBD2 identical over 7 bases. There are 16 residues in the CDR3. The germline gives CDR1 LGHNA, CDR2 YNFKEQ. The CDR3 DNA sequence: TGTGCCAGCAGCCAAGTTGCGGGAGTTACCTCCCACGAGCAGTACTTC. Residues: CASSQVAGVTSHEQYF.

The V and J genes are TRBV6-1 and TRBJ1-2; D possibly corresponds to TRBD1 (5 bases). This CDR3 is built from 18 residues. The ends were cut back, 2 bases at V and 1 base at J, with 20 bases in the middle. Per germline, CDR1 MNHNS and CDR2 SASEGT. CDR3 coding DNA: TGTGCCAGCAGTGAAAGAAGGGCGAGCCGGACATATAACTATGGCTACACCTTC. Amino acids: CASSERRASRTYNYGYTF.